The clone carrying this T cell receptor (beta chain) has a count of ten or more. TCRdb reanalysed the RT-PCR reads using MiXCR and keeps one entry per CDR3 protein. The repertoire holds hundreds of thousands of distinct CDR3 sequences, with approximately 15% as singletons. CDR3 size: 14 residues. Germline V gene data show CDR1 as LNHNV and CDR2 as YYDKDF (reference sequence). V was clipped by 6 bases and J by 2 bases, with 11 bases between them. The rearrangement links TRBV15 to TRBJ2-4, with D perhaps TRBD1 or TRBD2 (6 bases each). The clonotype comes from a female donor in good health, serving as a healthy control. Sequenced sample: memory CD4+ T cells from blood. CDR3 coding DNA: TGTGCCACCAGACTCGGGGGCACCAAAAACATTCAGTACTTC. It specifies CATRLGGTKNIQYF.